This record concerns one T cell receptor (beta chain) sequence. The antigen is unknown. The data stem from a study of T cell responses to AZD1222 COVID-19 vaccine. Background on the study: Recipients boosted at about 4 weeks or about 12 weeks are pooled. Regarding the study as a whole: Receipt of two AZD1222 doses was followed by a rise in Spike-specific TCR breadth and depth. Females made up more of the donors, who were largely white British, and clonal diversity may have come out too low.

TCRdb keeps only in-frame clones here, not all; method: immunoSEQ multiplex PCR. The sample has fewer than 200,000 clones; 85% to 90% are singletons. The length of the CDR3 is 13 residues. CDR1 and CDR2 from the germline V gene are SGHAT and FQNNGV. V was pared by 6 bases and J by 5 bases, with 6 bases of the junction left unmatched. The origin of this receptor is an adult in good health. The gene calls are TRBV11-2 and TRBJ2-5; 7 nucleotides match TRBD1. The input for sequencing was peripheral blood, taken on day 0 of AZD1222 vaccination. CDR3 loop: CASSWQGVETQYF. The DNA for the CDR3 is TGTGCCAGCAGTTGGCAGGGGGTGGAGACCCAGTACTTC.